What follows are 4 T cell receptor beta chains derived from one specimen sequenced in a study of vaccination and CD4 T cells after COVID-19. These receptors have no identified antigens. Described treatment: roughly 10-day PBMC culture with coronavirus spike peptide pools or control peptides (ViraFEST assay). Sequencing of the DNA from cultured CD4+ T cells was carried out with the Oncomine TCR Beta short-read assay. Via MiXCR, TCRdb re-called the PCR reads, giving one row per CDR3 protein. The sample holds some 11,000 distinct CDR3 sequences; around 70% are singletons and the top ten take roughly 12%. The sample was CD4+ T cells from blood, cultured in vitro. These TCRs come from a human donor who had recovered from COVID-19.

This chain uses TRBV15 with TRBJ1-5; 11 bases match TRBD1. After removal of 5 bases from V and 2 bases from J, the junction contained 14 bases not matched to a gene. This CDR3 spans 19 amino acids. CDR1 is LNHNV, CDR2 YYDKDF, per germline (reference sequence). CDR3 region: CATSARVRTGGSGNQPQHF. The CDR3 DNA reads as TGTGCCACCAGCGCCCGAGTCAGGACAGGGGGCTCGGGCAATCAGCCCCAGCATTTT.

CDR3 region: CSANGAAYEQYF. The CDR3 region has the DNA TGCAGTGCTAATGGCGCCGCCTACGAGCAGTACTTC. The chain has TRBV20-1 and TRBJ2-7, with D unresolved. CDR1 and CDR2 from the germline V gene are DFQATT and SNEGSKA (reference sequence). The length of the CDR3 is 12 residues. V was trimmed by 4 bases and J by 2 bases, leaving 9 bases between them.

The chain couples TRBV20-1 to TRBJ2-1; D perhaps matches TRBD2 (6 bases). V was pared by 6 bases and J by 1 base, with 13 bases between. The germline V gene has CDR1 DFQATT and CDR2 SNEGSKA (reference sequence). This CDR3 is 14 amino acids long. As DNA, the CDR3 is TGCAGTGCGGAGGGTAGCGGTTCCTACAATGAGCAGTTCTTC. It yields the protein CSAEGSGSYNEQFF.

The gene calls are TRBV20-1 and TRBJ2-3, with 7 bases aligning to TRBD2. Germline V gives CDR1 DFQATT, CDR2 SNEGSKA (reference sequence). Trimming took 4 bases from V and 3 from J; bases not matched to a gene: 13. The length of the CDR3 is 16 residues. CDR3 region: CSAIRPQAGETDTQYF. In nucleotides, the CDR3 is TGCAGTGCTATCCGTCCCCAGGCGGGAGAAACAGATACGCAGTATTTT.